This is a list of T cell receptor beta chains from one sample in a study of beta chain features in type 1 diabetes. Some clones are missing from TCRdb's copy, which holds only in-frame ones; the method was immunoSEQ multiplex PCR. Among a few hundred thousand clones listed, around 10% were seen once. The source material was central memory CD4+ T cells from blood. These receptors were obtained from a man aged 25-45 years with type 1 diabetes. CDR3s include the opening cysteine and the closing phenylalanine or tryptophan. The D gene is left open where the match is weak. Part of the rows lack a size; the others show once, few, many or a class for expanded clones.

V gene,D gene,clone size,J gene,CDR3 protein,CDR3 DNA
TRBV2,.,few,TRBJ2-7,CATGRRETYEQYF,TGTGCCACGGGACGTAGAGAAACCTACGAGCAGTACTTC
TRBV7-9,.,few,TRBJ1-2,CASSLIQEPVGYTF,TGTGCCAGCAGCTTGATACAGGAACCGGTTGGCTACACCTTC
TRBV5-1,TRBD1,.,TRBJ1-1,CASSPIQGMGTEAFF,TGCGCCAGCAGCCCGATACAGGGGATGGGCACTGAAGCTTTCTTT
TRBV19,TRBD2,.,TRBJ2-7,CASSDQYITSGSSYEQYF,TGTGCCAGTAGTGATCAGTACATTACTAGCGGGAGCTCCTACGAGCAGTACTTC
TRBV6-1,TRBD2,.,TRBJ2-5,CASSEVKTSGRGYETQYF,TGTGCCAGCAGTGAAGTTAAGACTAGTGGGAGGGGTTACGAGACCCAGTACTTC
TRBV7-8,TRBD2,many,TRBJ2-3,CASSSIAGSTDTQYF,TGTGCCAGCAGCTCGATAGCGGGGTCCACAGATACGCAGTATTTT
TRBV6-1,.,few,TRBJ2-3,CASSEEVGSDTQYF,TGTGCCAGCAGTGAAGAAGTCGGATCCGATACGCAGTATTTT
TRBV7-9,TRBD1,few,TRBJ2-7,CASSLTGGMVEQYF,TGTGCCAGCAGCTTAACAGGGGGCATGGTCGAGCAGTACTTC
TRBV2,TRBD1,many,TRBJ1-2,CASTPQGANYGYTF,TGTGCCAGCACCCCACAGGGGGCTAACTATGGCTACACCTTC
TRBV4-1,.,.,TRBJ1-4,CASSLRNLGEKLFF,TGCGCCAGCAGCCTACGGAATTTGGGGGAAAAACTGTTTTTT
TRBV28,.,few,TRBJ1-2,CASSLVTYYGYTF,TGTGCCAGCAGCCTCGTCACCTACTATGGCTACACCTTC
TRBV9,TRBD2,few,TRBJ2-1,CASSGGTSGYNEQFF,TGTGCCAGCAGCGGGGGGACTAGCGGGTACAATGAGCAGTTCTTC
TRBV6-1,.,.,TRBJ2-2,CASSRGHNTGELFF,TGTGCCAGCAGCCGCGGACATAACACCGGGGAGCTGTTTTTT
TRBV7-8,.,few,TRBJ2-7,CASSLLGGKRSYEQYF,TGTGCCAGCAGCCTCCTAGGTGGGAAGAGATCCTACGAGCAGTACTTC
TRBV2,.,.,TRBJ2-1,CASSERTSRREQFF,TGTGCCAGCAGTGAGAGGACCTCAAGACGTGAGCAGTTCTTC
TRBV4-3,.,few,TRBJ1-5,CASGKQGSNQPQHF,TGCGCCAGCGGAAAACAGGGTAGCAATCAGCCCCAGCATTTT
TRBV7-2,TRBD2,many,TRBJ2-1,CASSYTSGRSGEQFF,TGTGCCAGCAGCTATACTAGCGGGAGATCTGGTGAGCAGTTCTTC
TRBV7-9,.,few,TRBJ2-3,CASSSDQGTQYF,TGTGCCAGCAGCTCCGACCAGGGTACGCAGTATTTT
TRBV7-9,.,few,TRBJ2-7,CASSSGIRTGVGYEQYF,TGTGCCAGCAGCTCAGGAATAAGAACGGGAGTAGGCTACGAGCAGTACTTC
TRBV28,TRBD2,few,TRBJ2-5,CASLTTAGGETQYF,TGTGCCAGCCTTACTACGGCGGGAGGCGAGACCCAGTACTTC
TRBV2,.,many,TRBJ1-5,CASSVTGYHQPQHF,TGTGCCAGCAGTGTTACAGGGTACCATCAGCCCCAGCATTTT
TRBV18,.,few,TRBJ2-7,CASSPRGSYEQYF,TGTGCCAGCTCACCAAGGGGCTCCTACGAGCAGTACTTC
TRBV4-3,.,few,TRBJ2-7,CASSQDGPSSYEQYF,TGCGCCAGCAGCCAAGACGGCCCTAGCTCCTACGAGCAGTACTTC
TRBV30,TRBD2,.,TRBJ2-5,CAWSDETAGPLKDETQYF,TGTGCCTGGAGCGATGAAACAGCGGGACCACTCAAGGACGAGACCCAGTACTTC
TRBV15,.,.,TRBJ2-1,CATSRDTGGEQFF,TGTGCCACCAGCAGAGATACCGGGGGTGAGCAGTTCTTC
TRBV11-2,.,.,TRBJ1-5,CASSSYSGSNQPQHF,TGTGCCAGCAGCTCCTACAGTGGTAGCAATCAGCCCCAGCATTTT
TRBV7-2,.,.,TRBJ1-3,CASSPVASGNTIYF,TGTGCCAGCAGCCCCGTCGCCTCTGGAAACACCATATATTTT
TRBV2,TRBD1,few,TRBJ2-6,CASSPGTGGSGANVLTF,TGTGCCAGCAGCCCCGGGACAGGGGGCTCTGGGGCCAACGTCCTGACTTTC
TRBV29-1,.,few,TRBJ2-2,CSVRGDWGGELFF,TGCAGCGTGAGGGGAGACTGGGGCGGGGAGCTGTTTTTT
TRBV5-1,.,.,TRBJ2-7,CASSLVGSTYEQYF,TGCGCCAGCAGCTTGGTTGGCTCGACCTACGAGCAGTACTTC
TRBV13,.,many,TRBJ1-2,CASSYRLSGDYGYTF,TGTGCCAGCAGCTACCGACTCTCAGGGGACTATGGCTACACCTTC
TRBV7-8,.,.,TRBJ2-7,CASSLGRTPTEQYF,TGTGCCAGCAGCTTAGGCCGGACGCCCACAGAGCAGTACTTC
TRBV28,.,many,TRBJ1-2,CASSLRTGIYGYTF,TGTGCCAGCAGTTTAAGAACAGGGATCTATGGCTACACCTTC
TRBV6-5,.,.,TRBJ1-2,CASRRQASNYGYTF,TGTGCCAGCAGGCGACAGGCCAGTAACTATGGCTACACCTTC
TRBV30,TRBD1,few,TRBJ1-1,CAWSVKGAYTEAFF,TGTGCCTGGAGTGTTAAGGGGGCGTACACTGAAGCTTTCTTT
TRBV29-1,.,.,TRBJ1-5,CSATTGGLGQPQHF,TGCAGCGCCACTACTGGGGGATTAGGGCAGCCCCAGCATTTT
TRBV5-4,TRBD2,.,TRBJ2-3,CASSWASGSTDTQYF,TGTGCCAGCAGTTGGGCTAGCGGGAGCACAGATACGCAGTATTTT
TRBV5-6,TRBD2,.,TRBJ2-3,CASSLALAGGGRDTQYF,TGTGCCAGCAGCTTGGCCTTAGCGGGAGGGGGAAGAGATACGCAGTATTTT
TRBV5-1,TRBD2,.,TRBJ2-7,CASSWGGVGYEQYF,TGCGCCAGCAGCTGGGGAGGGGTTGGCTACGAGCAGTACTTC
TRBV7-2,.,few,TRBJ2-5,CASSQANGRETQYF,TGTGCCAGCAGCCAAGCAAACGGCCGGGAGACCCAGTACTTC
TRBV7-9,TRBD2,many,TRBJ2-2,CASSRLAGGETGELFF,TGTGCCAGCAGCCGACTAGCGGGAGGGGAAACCGGGGAGCTGTTTTTT
TRBV7-2,TRBD1,.,TRBJ1-1,CASSLTGTSHTEAFF,TGTGCCAGCAGCTTGACAGGGACCTCCCACACTGAAGCTTTCTTT
TRBV7-2,TRBD2,.,TRBJ2-1,CASSLRLAGDNEQFF,TGTGCCAGCAGCTTAAGGCTAGCGGGCGACAATGAGCAGTTCTTC
TRBV28,TRBD2,few,TRBJ2-7,CASMAGGTYEQYF,TGTGCCAGCATGGCGGGAGGGACCTACGAGCAGTACTTC
TRBV7-6,.,few,TRBJ2-2,CASSLGGKNTGELFF,TGTGCCAGCAGCTTAGGCGGGAAAAACACCGGGGAGCTGTTTTTT
TRBV5-6,.,.,TRBJ2-2,CASGPSGSAYTGELFF,TGTGCCAGCGGCCCCTCAGGATCCGCCTACACCGGGGAGCTGTTTTTT
TRBV7-2,TRBD2,few,TRBJ2-1,CASSSAWAGENEQFF,TGTGCCAGCAGCTCCGCGTGGGCGGGAGAAAATGAGCAGTTCTTC
TRBV10-3,.,many,TRBJ1-1,CAISLTENTEAFF,TGTGCCATCAGCCTGACAGAGAACACTGAAGCTTTCTTT
TRBV27,.,.,TRBJ2-7,CASSHTGLYEQYF,TGTGCCAGCAGCCACACAGGTCTCTACGAGCAGTACTTC